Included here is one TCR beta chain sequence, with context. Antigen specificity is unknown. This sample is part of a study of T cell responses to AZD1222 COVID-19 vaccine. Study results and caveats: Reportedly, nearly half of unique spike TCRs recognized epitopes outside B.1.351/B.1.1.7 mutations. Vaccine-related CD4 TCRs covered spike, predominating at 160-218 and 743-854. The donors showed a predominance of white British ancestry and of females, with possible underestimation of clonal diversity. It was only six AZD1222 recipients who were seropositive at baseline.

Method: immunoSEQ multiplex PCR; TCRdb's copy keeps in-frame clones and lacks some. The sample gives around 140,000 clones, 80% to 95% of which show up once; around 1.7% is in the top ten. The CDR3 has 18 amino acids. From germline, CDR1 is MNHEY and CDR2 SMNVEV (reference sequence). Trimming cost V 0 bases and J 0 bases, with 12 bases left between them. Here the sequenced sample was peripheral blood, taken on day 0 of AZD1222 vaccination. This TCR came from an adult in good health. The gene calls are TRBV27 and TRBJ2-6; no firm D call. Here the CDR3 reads CASSLSSDGHSGANVLTF. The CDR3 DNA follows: TGTGCCAGCAGTTTATCTTCGGACGGCCACTCTGGGGCCAACGTCCTGACTTTC. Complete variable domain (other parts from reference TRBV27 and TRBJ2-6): EAQVTQNPRYLITVTGKKLTVTCSQNMNHEYMSWYRQDPGLGLRQIYYSMNVEVTDKGDVPEGYKVSRKEKRNFPLILESPSPNQTSLYFCASSLSSDGHSGANVLTFGAGSRLTVL.